Below, 6 T cell receptor beta chains from the same sample are listed, as sequenced in a study of T cell responses to AZD1222 COVID-19 vaccine. Sequenced by immunoSEQ multiplex PCR; TCRdb stores in-frame clones only, minus some. This table holds about 140,000 clones, 80% to 95% found once. Sequenced material: peripheral blood, taken 28 days after the second AZD1222 dose. Receptor source: an adult who received the AZD1222 COVID-19 vaccine.

The V call is TRBV6-2 or TRBV6-3, the J call TRBJ2-7; D not certain. V was cut by 3 bases and J by 0 bases, with 9 bases left in between. Germline V gene data show CDR1 as MNHEY and CDR2 as SVGEGT. The CDR3 extends over 14 amino acids. The CDR3 here is CASSYERSSYEQYF. Written as DNA, the CDR3 is TGTGCCAGCAGTTATGAGCGTAGCTCCTACGAGCAGTACTTC.

The sample holds a few counts of this clone. V is TRBV11-3 and J is TRBJ1-5, with a possible D match to TRBD1 (5 bases). CDR1 SGHNT and CDR2 YENEEA come from the germline V gene. The CDR3 contains 16 residues. V was cut by 3 bases and J by 2 bases, with 14 bases left in between. CDR3 sequence (DNA): TGTGCCAGCAGCTTCGAGAGGGACTCAGGCAATCAGCCCCAGCATTTT. Its protein product is CASSFERDSGNQPQHF.

The chain employs TRBV5-1 and TRBJ1-5, with D possibly matching TRBD1 (5 bases). V gave up 0 bases and J gave up 7 bases, with 11 bases separating them. The CDR3 runs 14 residues. CDR1 is SGHRS and CDR2 is YFSETQ in the germline V gene. CDR3 in DNA: TGCGCCAGCAGCTTGGTACCAGGGAGACAGCCCCAGCATTTT. Translation gives CASSLVPGRQPQHF.

The J gene is TRBJ1-1, the V gene TRBV10-3; no definite D call. The V end was cut by 6 bases, the J end by 0 bases, with 8 bases between. Germline CDR1 and CDR2: ENHRY and SYGVKD. The CDR3 spans 13 residues. The DNA for the CDR3 is TGTGCCATCAGGGCACAGATGAACACTGAAGCTTTCTTT. As protein: CAIRAQMNTEAFF.

The chain employs TRBV4-1 and TRBJ1-2, with D unclear. This CDR3 has 14 residues. V lost 5 bases to trimming and J lost 6 bases, with 16 bases between them. Germline V gene sequence: CDR1 MGHRA, CDR2 YSYEKL. The CDR3 sequence is CASSSLVGGNGYTF. As DNA, the CDR3 is TGCGCCAGCAGCTCCCTGGTGGGAGGGAATGGCTACACCTTC.

The chain employs TRBV6-2 or TRBV6-3 and TRBJ1-2; 9 bases line up with TRBD1. Trimming removed 2 bases from V and 5 bases from J; junction bases left unmatched: 12. The germline gives CDR1 MNHEY, CDR2 SVGEGT. The CDR3 contains 17 residues. CDR3 loop: CASSYPTRDRAFYGYTF. The CDR3 nucleotides read TGTGCCAGCAGTTACCCTACCCGGGACAGGGCGTTTTATGGCTACACCTTC.